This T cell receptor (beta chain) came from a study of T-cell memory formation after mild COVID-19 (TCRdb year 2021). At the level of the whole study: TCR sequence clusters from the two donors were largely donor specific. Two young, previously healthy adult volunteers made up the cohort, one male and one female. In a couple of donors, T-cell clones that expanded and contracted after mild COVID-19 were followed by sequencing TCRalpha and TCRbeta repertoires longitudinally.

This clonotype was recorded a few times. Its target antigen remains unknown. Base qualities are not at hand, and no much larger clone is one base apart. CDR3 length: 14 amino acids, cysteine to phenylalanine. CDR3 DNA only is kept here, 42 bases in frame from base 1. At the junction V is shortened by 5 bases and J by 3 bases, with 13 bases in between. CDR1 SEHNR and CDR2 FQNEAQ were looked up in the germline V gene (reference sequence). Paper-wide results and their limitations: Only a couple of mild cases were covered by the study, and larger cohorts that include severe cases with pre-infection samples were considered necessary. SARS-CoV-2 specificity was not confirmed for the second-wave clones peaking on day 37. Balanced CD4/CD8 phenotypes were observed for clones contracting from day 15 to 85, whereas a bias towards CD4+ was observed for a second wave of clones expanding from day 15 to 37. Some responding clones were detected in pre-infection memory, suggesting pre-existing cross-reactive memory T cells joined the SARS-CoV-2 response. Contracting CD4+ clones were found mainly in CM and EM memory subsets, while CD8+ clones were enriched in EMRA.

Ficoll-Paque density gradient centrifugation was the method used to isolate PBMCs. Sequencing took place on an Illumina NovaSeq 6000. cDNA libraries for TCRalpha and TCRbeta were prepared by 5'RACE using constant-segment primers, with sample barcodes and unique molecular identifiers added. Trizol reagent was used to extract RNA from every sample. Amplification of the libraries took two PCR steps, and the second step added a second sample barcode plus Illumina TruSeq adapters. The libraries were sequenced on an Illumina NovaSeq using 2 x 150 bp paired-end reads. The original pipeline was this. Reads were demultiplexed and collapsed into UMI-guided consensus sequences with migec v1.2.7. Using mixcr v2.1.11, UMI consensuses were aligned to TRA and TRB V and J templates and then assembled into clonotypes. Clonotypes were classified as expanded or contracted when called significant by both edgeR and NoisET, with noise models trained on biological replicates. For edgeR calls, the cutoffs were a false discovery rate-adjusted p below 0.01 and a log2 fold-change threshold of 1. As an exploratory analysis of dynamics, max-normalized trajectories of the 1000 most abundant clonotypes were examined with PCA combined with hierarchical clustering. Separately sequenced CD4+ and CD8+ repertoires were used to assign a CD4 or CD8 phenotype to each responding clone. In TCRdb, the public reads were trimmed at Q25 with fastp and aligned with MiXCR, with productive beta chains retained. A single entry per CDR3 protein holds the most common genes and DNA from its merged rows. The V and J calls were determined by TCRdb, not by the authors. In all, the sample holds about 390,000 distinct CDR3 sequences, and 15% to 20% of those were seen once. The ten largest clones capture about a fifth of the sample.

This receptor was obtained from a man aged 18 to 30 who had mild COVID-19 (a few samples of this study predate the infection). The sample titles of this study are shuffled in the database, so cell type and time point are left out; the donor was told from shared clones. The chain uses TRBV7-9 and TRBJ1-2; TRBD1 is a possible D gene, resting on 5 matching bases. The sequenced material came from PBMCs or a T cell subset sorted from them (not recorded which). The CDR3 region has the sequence CASSHNKGHYGYTF. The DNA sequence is TGTGCCAGCAGCCATAACAAGGGACACTATGGCTACACCTTC.